This TCR beta chain originates from a study of blood T cell repertoires in COVID-19. Study context: Whether acute or convalescent, the COVID-19 samples came from the United States, Italy and Spain. PBMCs, B-cell-depleted T cells, or T cells were the source of the cDNA or gDNA that made up the material.

Clones were sequenced by immunoSEQ multiplex PCR, and TCRdb holds only the in-frame ones, with some missing. Here the sample spans a few hundred thousand clones, around 84% being singletons. With V trimmed by 5 bases and J by 4 bases, 5 bases remained unmatched. The V gene's germline CDR1 is SGHTA and CDR2 FQGTGA. The CDR3 loop spans 14 amino acids. Symptom resolution, clearance, or two negative PCRs marked donors in Cohort 3 as recovered. Specimen: PBMCs or T cells enriched from blood (not recorded which). The genes are TRBV7-3 and TRBJ2-3; the match to TRBD2 covers 8 bases. This TCR derives from a woman aged 50 to 60 who had recovered from COVID-19. CDR3 nucleotide sequence: TGTGCCAGCAGCCTAGGACTAGCTGCAGATACGCAGTATTTT. Amino acid sequence: CASSLGLAADTQYF.